This TCR beta chain was recorded in a study of T cell responses to AZD1222 COVID-19 vaccine. The assay was immunoSEQ multiplex PCR, and TCRdb's table has in-frame clones only and misses some. The table shows over 120,000 clones, with 89% occurring only once. The CDR3 spans 13 residues. Trimming took 3 bases from V and 4 from J, leaving 12 bases between them. Germline V CDR1 and CDR2: GTSNPN, SVGIG (reference sequence). The receptor was derived from an adult who received the AZD1222 COVID-19 vaccine. Sequencing was performed on peripheral blood, taken 28 days after the second AZD1222 dose. V usage is TRBV30 and J usage is TRBJ1-2; D remains unclear. CDR3 sequence reads: CAWRRDVGYGYTF. For the CDR3, the DNA is TGTGCCTGGAGAAGGGATGTGGGCTATGGCTACACCTTC.